The present TCR beta chain was sequenced within a study of siplizumab effects on memory and regulatory T cells. V gave up 7 bases and J gave up 6 bases, with 12 bases separating them. Germline V gene sequence: CDR1 MDHEN, CDR2 SYDVKM. The CDR3 runs 13 residues. TCRdb keeps only in-frame clones here, not all; method: immunoSEQ multiplex PCR. The sample holds some 97,000 clones; more than 90% are singletons and the top ten take under 0.15%. The gene calls are TRBV28 and TRBJ1-4; TRBD1 is a possible D gene (5 bases). The sequencing sample was made of CD4+ T cells sorted from blood. The origin of this receptor is a human donor in good health. CDR3 sequence: CASNILTDEKLFF. CDR3 sequence (DNA): TGTGCCAGCAATATTCTGACAGATGAAAAACTGTTTTTT.